This T cell receptor (beta chain) was captured in a study of blood T cell repertoires in COVID-19. Study information: PBMCs, B-cell-depleted T cells, or T cells were the source of the cDNA or gDNA that made up the material.

Study processing details: From reference gene primer amplification, estimates of nucleated cell counts were derived. Clones were read by immunoSEQ multiplex PCR, and TCRdb kept only the in-frame ones, dropping some. V, J and clone size were drawn from that table, and D and trimming were deduced from the DNA. The sample includes a few hundred thousand clones, roughly 84% of them seen just once. This clonotype was sampled from a woman in her forties who had recovered from COVID-19. Input material: peripheral blood.

In DNA, the CDR3 is TGTGCCAGCAGCCCACGCCCGTGGGACAGCCTGGACACCGGGGAGCTGTTTTTT. Protein product: CASSPRPWDSLDTGELFF. The V call is TRBV5-5, the J call TRBJ2-2, with 7 bases matching TRBD1. In germline, CDR1 is SGHKS, CDR2 YYEKEE (reference sequence). The ends lost 4 bases at V and 3 bases at J; junction bases unmatched: 15. CDR3 length: 18 amino acids. Complete variable domain (other parts from reference TRBV5-5 and TRBJ2-2): DAGVTQSPTHLIKTRGQQVTLRCSPISGHKSVSWYQQVLGQGPQFIFQYYEKEERGRGNFPDRFSARQFPNYSSELNVNALLLGDSALYLCASSPRPWDSLDTGELFFGEGSRLTVL.